This T cell receptor beta chain was retrieved from a study of T cells in Graves' hyperthyroidism and ophthalmopathy (dated by TCRdb to between 2018 and 2020). Regarding the complete study: Peripheral blood was sampled at the time of initial diagnosis, prior to any treatment. TCR Vbeta CDR3 sequencing of 140 or so peripheral blood samples (fewer than 45 ophthalmopathy, about 75 hyperthyroidism and some 17 progressor patients) is reported in the paper. A discovery cohort of around 98 patients, roughly 43 with Graves' ophthalmopathy and roughly 59 with stable Graves' hyperthyroidism, was used to find distinguishing TCR V-J signatures. Prospective prediction of ophthalmopathy was tested in an independent validation cohort consisting of 18 hyperthyroidism patients and 15 or so patients who later progressed to ophthalmopathy. Thyroid tissue and blood T-cell repertoires from roughly six Graves' hyperthyroidism patients were also compared in the study. After blood sampling, hyperthyroidism patients were treated with methimazole at a starting dose of 30 mg daily, and ophthalmopathy patients were treated with high-dose intravenous methylprednisolone. The 95 to 100 discovery patients were randomly divided into training and test sets at a 7:3 ratio.

The V end gives up 8 bases and the J end 7 bases, leaving 10 bases in the junction not matched to a gene. The CDR3 spans 12 residues, from the cysteine through the phenylalanine. The read is trimmed to its CDR3 DNA, 36 bases read in frame from base 1. The germline V gene specifies SQVTM as CDR1 and ANQGSEA as CDR2. Graves' hyperthyroidism was defined as stable when no progression to ophthalmopathy occurred over 18 months of follow-up. Hyperthyroidism patients were newly diagnosed, had a disease duration of under 2 months, and were aged 18 to 65 years. The study excluded patients with uncontrolled infections, other autoimmune diseases, pregnancy or lactation. Diagnoses relied on clinical symptoms, serum thyroxine and TRAb, thyroid ultrasound and orbital computed tomography. PBMCs were isolated from approximately 10 ml of fresh peripheral blood by Ficoll-Paque density gradient centrifugation. Total RNA was extracted with Trizol reagent, and quality was checked on an Agilent 2100 Bioanalyzer.

Amplification of TCR beta CDR3 regions was carried out from RNA transcripts. For the first round of RT-PCR on the TCR CDR3, the HTBI primer set was used together with the Qiagen OneStep RT-PCR kit. Libraries were constructed in a second round of multiplex PCR, after which size selection and purification were carried out. Libraries were sequenced paired-end with 100 bp reads on an Illumina HiSeq2000. Under the source paper's analysis protocol: Raw data were processed with SOAPnuke, discarding reads with adapters, uncalled bases, mean Phred below 15, or no exact constant-primer or identifier match. COPE v1.2.5 was used to merge the high-quality paired reads, and each unique nucleotide sequence was defined as a clonotype. Clonotypes were aligned to IMGT TRBV, TRBD and TRBJ reference segments using MiTCR v1.1. The analysis included only V-J combinations with a frequency above 0.0001, which together covered approximately 99% of the repertoires. A TCS score was defined as the ratio of F50 (clonal expansion) to E x V (chaos), with BLOSUM62-based TCRdist applied between CDR3 peptides within each V-J. Welch's t-statistics and random forest reduced roughly 500 V-J features to roughly 13, which were used in a naive Bayes classifier (R e1071). The raw public data were reprocessed by TCRdb itself: fastp quality trimming at Q25, MiXCR clonotype calling, in-frame beta chains only. Each record represents a unique CDR3 protein, reported with the most common genes and DNA among its rows. The V and J calls and clone size are TCRdb's, not the authors'. This sample gives hundreds of thousands of distinct CDR3 sequences in total; less than 15% of them show up just once. The top ten constitute around a tenth of the sample.

The study at large found these results: In validation, progression to ophthalmopathy was predicted by the model with 70.59% sensitivity and roughly 72% specificity, a median of roughly 6 months before onset. Blood samples also contained most of the expanded thyroid clonotypes (frequency above 0.001), which suggests that blood repertoires may reflect thyroid immune responses. Sample size was not statistically predetermined, and blinding of investigators to group allocation was not performed. A 13 V-J signature model separated ophthalmopathy from stable hyperthyroidism, with around 90% sensitivity and just under 84% specificity in cross-validation and 80%/75% in testing.

In the case of this clonotype: Which antigen it targets is not known. The input lacks base qualities; no much larger clone sits a single base away.

The sequence was collected from a woman aged 18-35 years with Graves' hyperthyroidism. Sequenced input: blood. The chain is made from TRBV29-1 and TRBJ2-7, with 8 bases in between that match TRBD1. CDR3 sequence: CSMTPGGWEQYF. The sequence in DNA is TGCAGCATGACTCCAGGGGGCTGGGAGCAGTACTTC.